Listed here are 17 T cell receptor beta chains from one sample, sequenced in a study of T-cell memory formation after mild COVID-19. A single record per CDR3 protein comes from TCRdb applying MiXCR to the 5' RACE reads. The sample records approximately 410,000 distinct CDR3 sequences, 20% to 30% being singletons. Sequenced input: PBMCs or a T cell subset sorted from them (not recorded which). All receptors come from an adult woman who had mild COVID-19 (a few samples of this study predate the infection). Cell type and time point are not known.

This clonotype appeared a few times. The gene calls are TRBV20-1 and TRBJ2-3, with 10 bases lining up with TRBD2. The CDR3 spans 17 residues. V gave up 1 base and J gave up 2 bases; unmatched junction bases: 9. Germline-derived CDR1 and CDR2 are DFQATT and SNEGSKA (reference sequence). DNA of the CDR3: TGCAGTGCTAGAGCCCCCCTAGCGGGGGCTCACACAGATACGCAGTATTTT. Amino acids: CSARAPLAGAHTDTQYF.

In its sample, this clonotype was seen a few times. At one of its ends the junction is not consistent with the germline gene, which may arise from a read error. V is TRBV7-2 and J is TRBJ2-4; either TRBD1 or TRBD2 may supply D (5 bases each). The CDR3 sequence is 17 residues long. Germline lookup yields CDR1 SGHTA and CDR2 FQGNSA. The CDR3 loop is CASDAGDRFRPEDLPHF. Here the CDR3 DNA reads TGTGCCAGCGACGCTGGGGACCGGTTTCGGCCCGAAGACTTACCGCACTTC.

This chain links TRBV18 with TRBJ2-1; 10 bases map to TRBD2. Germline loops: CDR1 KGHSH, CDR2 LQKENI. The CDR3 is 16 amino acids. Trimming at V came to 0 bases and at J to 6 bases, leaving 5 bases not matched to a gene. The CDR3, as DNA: TGTGCCAGCTCACCACCGACAGCGGGAGGGATCAATGAGCAGTTCTTC. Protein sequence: CASSPPTAGGINEQFF.

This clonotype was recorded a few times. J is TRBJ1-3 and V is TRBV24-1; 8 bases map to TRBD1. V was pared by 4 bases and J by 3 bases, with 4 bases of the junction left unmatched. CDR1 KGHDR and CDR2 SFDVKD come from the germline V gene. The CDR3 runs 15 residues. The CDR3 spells CATSETGAYGNTIYF. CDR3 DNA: TGTGCCACCAGTGAGACAGGGGCCTATGGAAACACCATATATTTT.

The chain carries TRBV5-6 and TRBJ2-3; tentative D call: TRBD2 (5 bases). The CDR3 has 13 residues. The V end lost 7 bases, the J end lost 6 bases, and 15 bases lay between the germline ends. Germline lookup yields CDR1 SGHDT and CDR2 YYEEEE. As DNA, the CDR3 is TGTGCCAGCTCTATCCCCCCGGGGGATACGCAGTATTTT. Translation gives CASSIPPGDTQYF.

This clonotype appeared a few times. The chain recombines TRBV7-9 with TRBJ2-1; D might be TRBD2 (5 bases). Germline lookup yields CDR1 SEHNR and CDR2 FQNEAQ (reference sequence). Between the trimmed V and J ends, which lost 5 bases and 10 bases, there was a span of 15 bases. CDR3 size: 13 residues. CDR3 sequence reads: CASSTPVGEEQFF. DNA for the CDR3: TGTGCCAGCAGCACTCCTGTCGGGGAGGAGCAGTTCTTC.

In nucleotides, the CDR3 is TGCGCCAGCAGCATCGGGACAGCTCTAGAGGCTTTCTTT. Translation: CASSIGTALEAFF. The chain recombines TRBV5-1 with TRBJ1-1; 7 nucleotides align to TRBD1. There are 13 residues in the CDR3. Germline lookup yields CDR1 SGHRS and CDR2 YFSETQ. Trimming at V came to 4 bases and at J to 11 bases, leaving 11 bases not matched to a gene.

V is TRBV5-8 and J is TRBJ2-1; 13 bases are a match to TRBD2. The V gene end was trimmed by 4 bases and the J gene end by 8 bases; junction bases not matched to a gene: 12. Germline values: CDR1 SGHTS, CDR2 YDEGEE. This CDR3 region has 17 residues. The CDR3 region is CASSGLRGTSGIDEQFF. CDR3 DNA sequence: TGTGCCAGCAGCGGGTTAAGGGGGACTAGCGGGATCGATGAGCAGTTCTTC.

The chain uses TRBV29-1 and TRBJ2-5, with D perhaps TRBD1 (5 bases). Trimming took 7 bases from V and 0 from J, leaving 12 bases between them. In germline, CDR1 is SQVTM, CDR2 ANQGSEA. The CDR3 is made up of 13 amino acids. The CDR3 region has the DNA TGCAGCGCTAAGGACACCCACCAAGAGACCCAGTACTTC. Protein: CSAKDTHQETQYF.

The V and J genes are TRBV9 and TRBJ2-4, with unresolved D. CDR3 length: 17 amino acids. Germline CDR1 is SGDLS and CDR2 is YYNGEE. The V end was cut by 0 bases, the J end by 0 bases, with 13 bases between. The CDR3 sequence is CASSVGEALLAKNIQYF. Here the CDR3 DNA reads TGTGCCAGCAGCGTAGGCGAGGCTCTCTTAGCCAAAAACATTCAGTACTTC.

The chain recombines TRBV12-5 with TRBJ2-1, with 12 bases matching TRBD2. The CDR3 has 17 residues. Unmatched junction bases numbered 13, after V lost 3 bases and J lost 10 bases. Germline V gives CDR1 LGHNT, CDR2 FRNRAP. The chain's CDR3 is CASGFGIIGLAGPEQFF. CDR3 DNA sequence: TGTGCTAGTGGTTTCGGGATCATCGGACTAGCGGGGCCAGAGCAGTTCTTC.

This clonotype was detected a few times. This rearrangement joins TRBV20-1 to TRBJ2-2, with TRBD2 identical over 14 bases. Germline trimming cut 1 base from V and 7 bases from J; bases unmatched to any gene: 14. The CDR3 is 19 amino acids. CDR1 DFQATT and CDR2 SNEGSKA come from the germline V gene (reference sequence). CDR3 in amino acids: CSARGSRVGTSGSIGELFF. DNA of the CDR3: TGCAGTGCTAGAGGGAGTCGAGTCGGGACTAGCGGGAGCATCGGGGAGCTGTTTTTT.

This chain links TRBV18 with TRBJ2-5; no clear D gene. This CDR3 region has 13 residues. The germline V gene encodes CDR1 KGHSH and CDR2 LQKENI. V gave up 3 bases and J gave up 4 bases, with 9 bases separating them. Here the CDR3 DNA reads TGTGCCAGCTCACCCGACCTGGGAGAGACCCAGTACTTC. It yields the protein CASSPDLGETQYF.

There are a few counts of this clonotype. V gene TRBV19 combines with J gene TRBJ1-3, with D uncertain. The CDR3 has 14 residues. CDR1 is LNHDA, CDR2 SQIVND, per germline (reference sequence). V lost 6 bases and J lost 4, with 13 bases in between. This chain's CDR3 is CASSTTLGGNTIYF. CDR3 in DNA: TGTGCCAGTAGCACTACCTTGGGGGGAAACACCATATATTTT. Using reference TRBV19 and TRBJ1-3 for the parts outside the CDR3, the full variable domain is DGGITQSPKYLFRKEGQNVTLSCEQNLNHDAMYWYRQDPGQGLRLIYYSQIVNDFQKGDIAEGYSVSREKKESFPLTVTSAQKNPTAFYLCASSTTLGGNTIYFGEGSWLTVV.

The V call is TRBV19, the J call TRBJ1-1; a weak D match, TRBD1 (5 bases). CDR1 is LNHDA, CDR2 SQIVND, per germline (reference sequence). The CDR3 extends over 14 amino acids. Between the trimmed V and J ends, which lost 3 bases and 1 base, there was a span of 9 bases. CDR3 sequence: CASSMWQGNTEAFF. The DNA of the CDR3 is TGTGCCAGTAGTATGTGGCAGGGGAACACTGAAGCTTTCTTT.

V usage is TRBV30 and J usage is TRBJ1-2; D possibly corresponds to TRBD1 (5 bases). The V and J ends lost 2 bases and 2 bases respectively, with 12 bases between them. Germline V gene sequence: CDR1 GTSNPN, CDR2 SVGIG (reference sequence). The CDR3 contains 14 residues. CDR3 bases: TGTGCCTGGAGTCGGGACCGTACCAACTATGGCTACACCTTC. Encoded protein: CAWSRDRTNYGYTF.

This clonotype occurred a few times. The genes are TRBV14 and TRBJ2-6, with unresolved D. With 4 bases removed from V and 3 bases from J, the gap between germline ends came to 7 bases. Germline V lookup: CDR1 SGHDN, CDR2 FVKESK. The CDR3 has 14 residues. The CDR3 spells CASSPSLGANVLTF. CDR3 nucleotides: TGTGCCAGCAGCCCCAGTCTTGGGGCCAACGTCCTGACTTTC.